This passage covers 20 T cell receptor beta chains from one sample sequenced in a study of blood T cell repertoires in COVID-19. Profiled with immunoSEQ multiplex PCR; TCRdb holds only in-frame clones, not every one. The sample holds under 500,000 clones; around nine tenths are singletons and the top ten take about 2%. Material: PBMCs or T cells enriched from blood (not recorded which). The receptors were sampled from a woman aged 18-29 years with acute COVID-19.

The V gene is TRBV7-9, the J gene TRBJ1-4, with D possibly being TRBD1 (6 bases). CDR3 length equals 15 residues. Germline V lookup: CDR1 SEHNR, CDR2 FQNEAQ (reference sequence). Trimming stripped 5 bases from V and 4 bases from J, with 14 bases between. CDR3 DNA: TGTGCCAGCAGCCAAAAAGGGACACGTAATGAAAAACTGTTTTTT. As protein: CASSQKGTRNEKLFF.

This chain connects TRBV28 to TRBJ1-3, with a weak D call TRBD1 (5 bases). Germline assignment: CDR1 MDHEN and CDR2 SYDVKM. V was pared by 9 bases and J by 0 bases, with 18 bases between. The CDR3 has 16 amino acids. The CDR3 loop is CASYGRRAHSGNTIYF. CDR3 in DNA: TGTGCCAGTTATGGCCGCAGGGCACACTCTGGAAACACCATATATTTT.

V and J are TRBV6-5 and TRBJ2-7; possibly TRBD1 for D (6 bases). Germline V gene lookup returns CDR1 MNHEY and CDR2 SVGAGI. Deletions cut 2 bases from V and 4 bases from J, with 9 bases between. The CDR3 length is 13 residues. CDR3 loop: CASSYGQLYEQYF. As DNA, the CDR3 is TGTGCCAGCAGTTACGGACAGTTGTACGAGCAGTACTTC.

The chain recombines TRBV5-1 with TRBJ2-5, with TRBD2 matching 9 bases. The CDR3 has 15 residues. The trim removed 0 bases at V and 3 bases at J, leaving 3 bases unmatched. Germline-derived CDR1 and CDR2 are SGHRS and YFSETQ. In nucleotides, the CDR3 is TGCGCCAGCAGCTTGGTACTAGCGGGCGAAGAGACCCAGTACTTC. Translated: CASSLVLAGEETQYF.

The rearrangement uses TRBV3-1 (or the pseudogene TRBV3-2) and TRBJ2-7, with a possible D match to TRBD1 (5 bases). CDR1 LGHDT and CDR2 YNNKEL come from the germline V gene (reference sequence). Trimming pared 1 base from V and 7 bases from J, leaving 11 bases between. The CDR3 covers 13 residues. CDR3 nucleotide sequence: TGTGCCAGCAGCCAAGGACAGACCTTTGAGCAGTACTTC. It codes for CASSQGQTFEQYF.

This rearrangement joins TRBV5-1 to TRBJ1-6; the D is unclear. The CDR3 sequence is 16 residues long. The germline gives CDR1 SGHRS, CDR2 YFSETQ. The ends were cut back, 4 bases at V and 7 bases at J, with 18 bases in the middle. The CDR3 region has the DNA TGCGCCAGCAGCCCTGGACTTAGATCGGGAAATTCACCCCTCCACTTT. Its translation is CASSPGLRSGNSPLHF.

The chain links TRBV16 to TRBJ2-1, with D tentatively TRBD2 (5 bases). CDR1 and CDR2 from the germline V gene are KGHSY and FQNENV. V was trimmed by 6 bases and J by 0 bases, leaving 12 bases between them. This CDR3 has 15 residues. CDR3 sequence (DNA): TGTGCCAGCAGTAATATCGGGAACTCCTACAATGAGCAGTTCTTC. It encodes CASSNIGNSYNEQFF.

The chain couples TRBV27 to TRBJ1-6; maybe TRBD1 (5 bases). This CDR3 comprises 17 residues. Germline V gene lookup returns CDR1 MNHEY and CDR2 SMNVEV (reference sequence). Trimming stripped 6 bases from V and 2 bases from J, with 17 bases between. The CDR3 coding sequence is TGTGCCAGCAGAAAAGGGGCAGGTAGGACCTATAATTCACCCCTCCACTTT. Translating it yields CASRKGAGRTYNSPLHF.

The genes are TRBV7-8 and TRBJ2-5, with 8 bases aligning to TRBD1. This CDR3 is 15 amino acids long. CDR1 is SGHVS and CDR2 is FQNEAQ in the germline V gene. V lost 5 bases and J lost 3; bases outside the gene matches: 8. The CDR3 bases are TGTGCCAGCAGCCAACGACAGGGGCCAAAAGAGACCCAGTACTTC. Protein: CASSQRQGPKETQYF.

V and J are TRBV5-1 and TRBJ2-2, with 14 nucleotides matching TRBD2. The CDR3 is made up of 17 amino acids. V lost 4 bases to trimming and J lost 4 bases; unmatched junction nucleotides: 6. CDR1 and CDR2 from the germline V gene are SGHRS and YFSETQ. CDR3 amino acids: CASSGPGLAGVTGELFF. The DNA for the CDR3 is TGCGCCAGCAGCGGACCGGGACTAGCGGGAGTCACCGGGGAGCTGTTTTTT.

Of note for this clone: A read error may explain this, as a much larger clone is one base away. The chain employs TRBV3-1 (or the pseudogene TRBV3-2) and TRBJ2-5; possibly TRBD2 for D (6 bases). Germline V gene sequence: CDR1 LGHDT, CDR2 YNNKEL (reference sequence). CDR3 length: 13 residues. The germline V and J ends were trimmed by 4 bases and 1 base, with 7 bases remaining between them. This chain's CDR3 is CASSRGLQETQYF. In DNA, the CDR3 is TGTGCCAGCAGCCGGGGACTCCAAGAGACCCAGTACTTC.

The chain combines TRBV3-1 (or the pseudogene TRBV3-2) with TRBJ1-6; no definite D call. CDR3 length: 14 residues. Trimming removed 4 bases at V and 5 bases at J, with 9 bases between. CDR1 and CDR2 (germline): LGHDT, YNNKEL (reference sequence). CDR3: CASSPQVNNSPLHF. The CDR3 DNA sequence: TGTGCCAGCAGCCCTCAGGTCAATAATTCACCCCTCCACTTT.

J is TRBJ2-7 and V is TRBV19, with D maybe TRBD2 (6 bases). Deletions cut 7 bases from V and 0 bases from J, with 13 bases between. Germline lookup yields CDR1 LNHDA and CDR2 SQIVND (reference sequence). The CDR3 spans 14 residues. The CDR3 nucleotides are TGTGCCAGTAAGGCGGGATTGAGCTCCTACGAGCAGTACTTC. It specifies CASKAGLSSYEQYF. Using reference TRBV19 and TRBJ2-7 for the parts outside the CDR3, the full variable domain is DGGITQSPKYLFRKEGQNVTLSCEQNLNHDAMYWYRQDPGQGLRLIYYSQIVNDFQKGDIAEGYSVSREKKESFPLTVTSAQKNPTAFYLCASKAGLSSYEQYFGPGTRLTVT.

CDR3 protein: CASSVGTSGFLSSYNEQFF. CDR3 DNA sequence: TGTGCCAGCAGCGTCGGGACTAGCGGGTTCCTGAGCTCCTACAATGAGCAGTTCTTC. The rearrangement uses TRBV3-1 (or the pseudogene TRBV3-2) and TRBJ2-1, with 12 bases identical to TRBD2. In germline, CDR1 is LGHDT, CDR2 YNNKEL (reference sequence). This CDR3 spans 19 amino acids. V was clipped by 5 bases and J by 0 bases; unmatched bases: 11.

CDR3 residues: CASSIPGTGGFLTF. As DNA, the CDR3 is TGTGCCAGCAGTATCCCCGGGACAGGAGGATTCCTCACCTTC. The gene calls are TRBV28 and TRBJ1-2, with 8 bases identical to TRBD1. The J segment lost 13 bases and the V segment lost 5 bases, leaving 15 bases of the junction unmatched. This CDR3 contains 14 residues. Per the germline V gene, CDR1 is MDHEN and CDR2 is SYDVKM.

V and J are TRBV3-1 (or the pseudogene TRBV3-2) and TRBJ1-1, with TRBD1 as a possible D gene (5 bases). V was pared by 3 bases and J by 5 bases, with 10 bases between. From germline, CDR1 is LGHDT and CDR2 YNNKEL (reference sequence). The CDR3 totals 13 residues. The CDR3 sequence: CASSHRAGTEAFF. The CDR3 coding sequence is TGTGCCAGCAGCCACAGGGCGGGGACTGAAGCTTTCTTT.

The CDR3, as DNA: TGTGCCAGCAGCTATTCCGGGACAGGGAACACTGAAGCTTTCTTT. Translating it yields CASSYSGTGNTEAFF. The chain combines TRBV7-8 with TRBJ1-1; 8 positions agree with TRBD1. Germline CDR1 and CDR2: SGHVS and FQNEAQ. J was trimmed by 1 base and V by 4 bases; bases with no gene match: 5. This CDR3 contains 15 residues.

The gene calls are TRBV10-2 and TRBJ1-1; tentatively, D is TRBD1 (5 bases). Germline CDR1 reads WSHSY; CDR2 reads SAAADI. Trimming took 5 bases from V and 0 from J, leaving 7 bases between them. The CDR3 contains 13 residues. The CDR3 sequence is CASSQGMNTEAFF. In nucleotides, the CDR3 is TGCGCCAGCAGTCAGGGAATGAACACTGAAGCTTTCTTT.

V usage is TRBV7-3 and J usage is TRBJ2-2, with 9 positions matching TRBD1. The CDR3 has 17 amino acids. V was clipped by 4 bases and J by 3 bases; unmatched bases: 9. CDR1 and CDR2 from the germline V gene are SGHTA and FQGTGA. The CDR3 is CASSSTRDRVDTGELFF. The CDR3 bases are TGTGCCAGCAGCTCTACCCGGGACAGGGTGGACACCGGGGAGCTGTTTTTT.

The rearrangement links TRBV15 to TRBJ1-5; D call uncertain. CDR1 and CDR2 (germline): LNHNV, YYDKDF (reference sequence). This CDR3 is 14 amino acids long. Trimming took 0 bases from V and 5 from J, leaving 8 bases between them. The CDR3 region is CATSRDTQDQPQHF. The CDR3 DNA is TGTGCCACCAGCAGAGACACACAAGATCAGCCCCAGCATTTT.